Each of the 10 T cell receptor beta chains below was sequenced from the same sample in a study of blood T cell repertoires in COVID-19. Method: immunoSEQ multiplex PCR; TCRdb's copy keeps in-frame clones and lacks some. Found here are around 130,000 clones, 84% of them singletons; the top ten hold over 1.1%. The sequencing sample was made of peripheral blood. Every receptor here comes from a man aged 55 to 70 with acute or convalescent COVID-19.

This chain joins TRBV2 and TRBJ2-7, with D possibly TRBD1 on 6 matching bases. Germline CDR1 SNHLY, CDR2 FYNNEI. This CDR3 is built from 13 residues. V lost 5 bases and J lost 2, with 10 bases in between. The CDR3: CASSYRVPYEQYF. The CDR3 nucleotides are TGTGCCAGCAGTTACAGGGTCCCCTACGAGCAGTACTTC.

The chain has TRBV29-1 and TRBJ1-5, with D uncertain. This CDR3 has 13 residues. The germline CDR1 and CDR2 sequences are SQVTM and ANQGSEA. V was clipped by 7 bases and J by 2 bases, with 12 bases between them. In DNA form, the CDR3 reads TGCAGCGCCGGATCCGGGGGCAATCAGCCCCAGCATTTT. Residues: CSAGSGGNQPQHF.

The CDR3, as DNA: TGTGCCAGTAGTATAAGTCGGGAGCTGCAGTATTTT. As protein: CASSISRELQYF. The V call is TRBV19, the J call TRBJ2-3, with D possibly being TRBD2 (6 bases). Per the germline V gene, CDR1 is LNHDA and CDR2 is SQIVND (reference sequence). V lost 2 bases and J 11 bases, leaving 11 bases between the germline ends. The CDR3 spans 12 residues.

This clone was seen only once. The rearrangement joins TRBV19 to TRBJ1-1; 8 bases line up with TRBD1. Per germline, CDR1 LNHDA and CDR2 SQIVND (reference sequence). The CDR3 consists of 15 residues. Trimming took 6 bases from V and 2 from J; bases not matched to a gene: 8. CDR3 DNA: TGTGCCAGTAGGATTGGACAGGGCAGTAACACTGAAGCTTTCTTT. Translation: CASRIGQGSNTEAFF.

This clone has only a few counts. The V call is TRBV6-1, the J call TRBJ1-5; TRBD1 aligns across 7 bases. Unmatched junction bases numbered 5, after V lost 3 bases and J lost 6 bases. Germline V gives CDR1 MNHNS, CDR2 SASEGT. The CDR3 has 14 residues. Written as DNA, the CDR3 is TGTGCCAGCAGTGATTCCTCAGGGGGTCAGCCCCAGCATTTT. Translated, it gives CASSDSSGGQPQHF.

The V call is TRBV9, the J call TRBJ1-1; tentative D call: TRBD1 (6 bases). CDR1 is SGDLS, CDR2 YYNGEE, per germline. The ends were cut back, 3 bases at V and 5 bases at J, with 14 bases in the middle. The CDR3 contains 14 residues. The CDR3 protein is CASSEQGVWTEAFF. The CDR3 DNA reads as TGTGCCAGCAGCGAACAGGGAGTTTGGACTGAAGCTTTCTTT. Based on the CDR3 plus reference TRBV9 and TRBJ1-1, the full variable domain is DSGVTQTPKHLITATGQRVTLRCSPRSGDLSVYWYQQSLDQGLQFLIQYYNGEERAKGNILERFSAQQFPDLHSELNLSSLELGDSALYFCASSEQGVWTEAFFGQGTRLTVV.

The CDR3 sequence is CAWSLRGEQFF. Here the CDR3 DNA reads TGTGCCTGGAGTCTACGTGGTGAGCAGTTCTTC. The gene calls are TRBV30 and TRBJ2-1, with D unresolved. The CDR3 extends over 11 amino acids. Germline CDR1 is GTSNPN and CDR2 is SVGIG (reference sequence). V shed 2 bases and J shed 9 bases, with 8 bases lying between them.

J is TRBJ1-1 and V is TRBV5-1, with D maybe TRBD1 (6 bases). The CDR3 is made up of 13 amino acids. V lost 2 bases, J lost 11 bases, and 16 bases lay in between. Germline V gene sequence: CDR1 SGHRS, CDR2 YFSETQ. The CDR3 bases are TGCGCCAGCAGCTTACAGGGTGGCTCTGGGGCTTTCTTT. Translating gives CASSLQGGSGAFF.

The sample holds one count of this clone. The chain uses TRBV5-1 and TRBJ2-5; D gene ambiguous. Germline CDR1 and CDR2: SGHRS and YFSETQ. This CDR3 has 15 residues. V shed 0 bases and J shed 3 bases, with 12 bases lying between them. DNA of the CDR3: TGCGCCAGCAGCTTGGTGGTAGAACCCGAAGAGACCCAGTACTTC. This gives the protein CASSLVVEPEETQYF.

The V and J genes are TRBV5-1 and TRBJ2-5; 8 positions match TRBD1. The V and J ends lost 2 bases and 5 bases, in that order; junction bases with no gene match: 8. CDR3 size: 15 residues. Germline assignment: CDR1 SGHRS and CDR2 YFSETQ. The CDR3 nucleotides are TGCGCCAGCAGCTTCTCGGACAGGGTTCGGGAGACCCAGTACTTC. It encodes CASSFSDRVRETQYF.